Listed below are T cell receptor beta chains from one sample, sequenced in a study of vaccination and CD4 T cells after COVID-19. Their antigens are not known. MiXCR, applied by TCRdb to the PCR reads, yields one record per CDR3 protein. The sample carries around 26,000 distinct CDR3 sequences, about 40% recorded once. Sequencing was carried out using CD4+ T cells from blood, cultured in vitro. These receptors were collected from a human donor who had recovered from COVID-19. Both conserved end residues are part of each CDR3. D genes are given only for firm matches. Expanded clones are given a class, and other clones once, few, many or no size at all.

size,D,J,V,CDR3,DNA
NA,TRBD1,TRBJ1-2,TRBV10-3,CAISGDSTGYTF,TGTGCCATCAGTGGGGACAGTACTGGCTACACCTTC
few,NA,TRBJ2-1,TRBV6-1,CASSPGQGEQFF,TGTGCCAGCAGTCCGGGGCAAGGGGAGCAGTTCTTC
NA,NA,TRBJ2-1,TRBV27,CASKGGRGRGPWDEQFF,TGTGCCAGTAAAGGAGGGAGGGGACGGGGGCCCTGGGATGAGCAGTTCTTC
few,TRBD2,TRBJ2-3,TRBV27,CASRKRGSTDTQYF,TGTGCCAGCAGGAAGCGGGGAAGCACAGATACGCAGTATTTT
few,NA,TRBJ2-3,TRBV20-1,CSASDLRAYPKGDTQYF,TGCAGTGCTAGTGATTTAAGGGCTTACCCAAAGGGAGATACGCAGTATTTT
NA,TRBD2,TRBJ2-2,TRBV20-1,CSARSGLAGAGELFF,TGCAGTGCTAGATCCGGACTAGCGGGAGCCGGGGAGCTGTTTTTT
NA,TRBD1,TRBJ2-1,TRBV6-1,CASRHQDRGSYNEQFF,TGTGCCAGCAGGCATCAGGACAGGGGTTCCTACAATGAGCAGTTCTTC
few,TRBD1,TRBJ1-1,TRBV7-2,CASSAQGQIFTEAFF,TGTGCCAGCAGCGCACAGGGACAGATCTTCACTGAAGCTTTCTTT
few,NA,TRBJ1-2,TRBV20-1,CSASGTSNYGYTF,TGCAGTGCTTCTGGGACATCTAACTATGGCTACACCTTC
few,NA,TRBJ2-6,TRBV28,CASMQGSSGANVLTF,TGTGCCAGCATGCAGGGATCCTCTGGGGCCAACGTCCTGACTTTC
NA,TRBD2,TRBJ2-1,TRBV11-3,CASSFGLADNEQFF,TGTGCCAGCAGCTTTGGACTAGCGGACAATGAGCAGTTCTTC
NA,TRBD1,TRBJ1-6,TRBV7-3,CASSLRQGESPLHF,TGTGCCAGCAGCTTACGGCAGGGGGAATCACCCCTCCACTTT
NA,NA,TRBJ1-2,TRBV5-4,CASSLAPGTYGYTF,TGTGCCAGCAGCTTGGCCCCAGGGACCTATGGCTACACCTTC
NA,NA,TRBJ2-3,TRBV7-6,CASSLVAPTGYADTQYF,TGTGCCAGCAGCTTAGTCGCCCCCACAGGGTACGCAGATACGCAGTATTTT
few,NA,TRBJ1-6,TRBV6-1,CASSEQGNGSPLHF,TGTGCCAGCAGTGAGCAAGGGAACGGTTCACCCCTCCACTTT
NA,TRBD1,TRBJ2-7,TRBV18,CASSPPRTGYEQYF,TGTGCCAGCTCACCACCCCGGACAGGCTACGAGCAGTACTTC
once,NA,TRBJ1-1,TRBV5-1,CASSSSLRTATNTEAFF,TGCGCCAGCAGCTCATCGCTCCGGACAGCTACGAACACTGAAGCTTTCTTT
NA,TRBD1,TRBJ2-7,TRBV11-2,CASSSGQGRSYEQYF,TGTGCCAGCAGCTCAGGACAGGGCCGCTCCTACGAGCAGTACTTC
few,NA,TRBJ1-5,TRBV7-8,CASSLRGSGNQPQHF,TGTGCCAGCAGCTTACGGGGGTCGGGCAATCAGCCCCAGCATTTT
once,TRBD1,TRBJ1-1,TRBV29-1,CSVSQGTVNTEAFF,TGCAGCGTGTCACAGGGGACAGTGAACACTGAAGCTTTCTTT
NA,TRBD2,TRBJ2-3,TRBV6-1,CASSPGLAGGWLRTDTQYF,TGTGCCAGCAGTCCGGGACTAGCGGGAGGGTGGCTCAGGACAGATACGCAGTATTTT
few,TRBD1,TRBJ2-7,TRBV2,CASGDGTGHEQYF,TGTGCCAGCGGTGACGGGACAGGGCACGAGCAGTACTTC
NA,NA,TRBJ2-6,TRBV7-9,CASSTEGRFGANVLTF,TGTGCCAGCAGCACCGAAGGAAGATTTGGGGCCAACGTCCTGACTTTC
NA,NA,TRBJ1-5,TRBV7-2,CASSLLLESQPQHF,TGTGCCAGCAGCTTATTGCTGGAATCTCAGCCCCAGCATTTT
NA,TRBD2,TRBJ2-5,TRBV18,CASSPPTLAGGRGRPTYF,TGTGCCAGCTCACCACCGACCCTAGCGGGGGGCCGGGGGAGACCCACTTACTTC
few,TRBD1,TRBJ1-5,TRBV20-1,CSATGGSSQPQHF,TGCAGTGCTACAGGGGGCTCAAGTCAGCCCCAGCATTTT
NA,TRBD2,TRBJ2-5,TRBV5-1,CASSFLSGGPETQYF,TGCGCCAGCAGCTTCTTGTCGGGGGGTCCAGAGACCCAGTACTTC
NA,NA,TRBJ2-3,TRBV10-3,CAISVGGPSTDTQYF,TGTGCCATCAGTGTTGGGGGACCTAGCACAGATACGCAGTATTTT
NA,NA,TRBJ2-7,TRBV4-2,CASSQDYGASYEQYF,TGTGCCAGCAGCCAAGATTACGGCGCCTCCTACGAGCAGTACTTC
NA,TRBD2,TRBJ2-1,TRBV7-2,CASIGTSGSGNEQFF,TGTGCCAGCATCGGGACTAGCGGGAGTGGAAATGAGCAGTTCTTC
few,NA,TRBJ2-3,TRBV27,CASTLLVGSTDTQYF,TGTGCCAGCACCCTACTAGTTGGGAGCACAGATACGCAGTATTTT
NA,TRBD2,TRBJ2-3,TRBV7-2,CASSLATSGSTDTQYF,TGTGCCAGCAGCTTAGCTACTAGCGGGAGTACAGATACGCAGTATTTT
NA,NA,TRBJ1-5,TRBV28,CASRETGSQPQHF,TGTGCCAGCAGGGAAACAGGGTCTCAGCCCCAGCATTTT
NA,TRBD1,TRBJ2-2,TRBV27,CASSLSGTGNTGELFF,TGTGCCAGCAGTTTATCTGGGACAGGGAACACCGGGGAGCTGTTTTTT
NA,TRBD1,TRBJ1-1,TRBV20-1,CSAAIPGQSYTEAFF,TGCAGTGCTGCTATCCCGGGACAGAGTTACACTGAAGCTTTCTTT
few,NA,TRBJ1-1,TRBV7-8,CASSIERTVNTEAFF,TGTGCCAGCAGCATAGAGCGGACAGTCAACACTGAAGCTTTCTTT
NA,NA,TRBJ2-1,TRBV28,CATGIRNEQFF,TGTGCAACAGGGATAAGGAATGAGCAGTTCTTC
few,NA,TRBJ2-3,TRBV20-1,CSASRVRGTDTQYF,TGCAGTGCTAGTAGGGTCCGCGGCACAGATACGCAGTATTTT
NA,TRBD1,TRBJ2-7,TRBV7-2,CASSLDRGLNEQYF,TGTGCCAGCAGCTTAGACAGGGGGCTCAACGAGCAGTACTTC
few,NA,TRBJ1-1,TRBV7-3,CASSLGVGYPNTEAFF,TGTGCCAGCAGCTTAGGGGTGGGGTATCCGAACACTGAAGCTTTCTTT
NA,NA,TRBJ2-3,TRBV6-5,CASSYSSGRSTDTQYF,TGTGCCAGCAGTTACTCCTCGGGACGCAGCACAGATACGCAGTATTTT
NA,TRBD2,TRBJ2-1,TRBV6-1,CASSRGLAGGNEQFF,TGTGCCAGCAGTAGGGGACTAGCGGGGGGCAATGAGCAGTTCTTC
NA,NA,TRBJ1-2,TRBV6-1,CASSEDGRSNYGYTF,TGTGCCAGCAGTGAAGATGGTAGGAGTAACTATGGCTACACCTTC
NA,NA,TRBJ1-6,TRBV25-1,CASSRGTTYSPLHF,TGTGCCAGCAGTCGGGGGACCACCTATTCACCCCTCCACTTT
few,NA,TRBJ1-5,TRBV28,CASTPGGKTSNQPQHF,TGTGCCAGCACCCCGGGGGGGAAGACTAGCAATCAGCCCCAGCATTTT
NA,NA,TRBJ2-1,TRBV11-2,CASSLRSVRNEQFF,TGTGCCAGCAGCTTAAGGAGCGTGAGGAATGAGCAGTTCTTC
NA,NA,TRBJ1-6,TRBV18,CASSTSGISYNSPLHF,TGTGCCAGCTCAACCAGTGGGATCTCCTATAATTCACCCCTCCACTTT
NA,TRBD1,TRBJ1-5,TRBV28,CASTPSGGHQPQHF,TGTGCCAGCACTCCCTCAGGGGGGCATCAGCCCCAGCATTTT
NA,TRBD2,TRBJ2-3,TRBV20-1,CSALSGRGPDTQYF,TGCAGTGCTCTCAGCGGGAGGGGTCCAGATACGCAGTATTTT
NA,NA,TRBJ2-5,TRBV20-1,CSASAQYEQETQYF,TGCAGTGCTAGTGCGCAGTACGAGCAAGAGACCCAGTACTTC
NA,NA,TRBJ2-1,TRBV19,CASSSVPGADNEQFF,TGTGCCAGTTCCTCTGTACCGGGAGCAGATAATGAGCAGTTCTTC
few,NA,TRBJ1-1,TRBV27,CASSLSGVDTEAFF,TGTGCCAGCAGTTTGTCGGGGGTTGACACTGAAGCTTTCTTT
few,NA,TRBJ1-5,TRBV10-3,CAISESGEGFQPQHF,TGTGCCATCAGTGAGTCGGGGGAGGGTTTTCAGCCCCAGCATTTT
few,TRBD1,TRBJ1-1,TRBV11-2,CASSLDRTGEAFF,TGTGCCAGCAGCTTAGATCGGACAGGTGAAGCTTTCTTT
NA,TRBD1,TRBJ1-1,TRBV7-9,CASSSRQGVTEAFF,TGTGCCAGCAGCTCTAGACAGGGGGTGACTGAAGCTTTCTTT
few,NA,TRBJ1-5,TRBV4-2,CASSQEGGAQPQHF,TGTGCCAGCAGCCAAGAGGGGGGAGCCCAGCCCCAGCATTTT
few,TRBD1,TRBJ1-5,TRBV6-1,CASIIPGQGAIWDSNQPQHF,TGTGCCAGCATCATCCCGGGACAGGGGGCTATATGGGATAGCAATCAGCCCCAGCATTTT
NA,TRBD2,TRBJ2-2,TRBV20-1,CSARDNRGGRTGELFF,TGCAGTGCTAGAGATAATCGGGGGGGCCGCACCGGGGAGCTGTTTTTT
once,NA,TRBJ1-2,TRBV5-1,CASSGMTGPSSYGYTF,TGCGCCAGCAGCGGAATGACAGGACCTAGCAGCTATGGCTACACCTTC